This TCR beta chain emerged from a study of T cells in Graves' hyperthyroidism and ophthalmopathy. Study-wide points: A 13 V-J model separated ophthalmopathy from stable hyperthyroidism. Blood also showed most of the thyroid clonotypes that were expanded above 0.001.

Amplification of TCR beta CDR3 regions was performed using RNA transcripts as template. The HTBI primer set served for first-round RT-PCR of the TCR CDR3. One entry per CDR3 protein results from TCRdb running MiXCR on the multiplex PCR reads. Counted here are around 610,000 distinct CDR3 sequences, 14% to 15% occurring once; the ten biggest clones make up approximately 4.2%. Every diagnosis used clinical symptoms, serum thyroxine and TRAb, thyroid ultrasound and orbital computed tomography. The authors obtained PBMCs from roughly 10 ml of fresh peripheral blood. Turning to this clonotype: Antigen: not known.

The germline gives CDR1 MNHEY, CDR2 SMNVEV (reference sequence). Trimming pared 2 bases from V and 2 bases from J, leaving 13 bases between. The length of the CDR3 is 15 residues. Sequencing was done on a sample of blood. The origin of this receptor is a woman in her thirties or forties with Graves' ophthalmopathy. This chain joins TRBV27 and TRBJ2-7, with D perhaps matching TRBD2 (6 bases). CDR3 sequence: CASSLTGVRPYEQYF. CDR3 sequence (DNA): TGTGCCAGCAGTTTAACGGGAGTCCGCCCCTACGAGCAGTACTTC.